One and the same sample provided the 20 T cell receptor beta chains below, sequenced in a study of cytomegalovirus exposure and HLA in healthy donors. 13 Jbeta primers and 60 Vbeta primers were used for the PCR. Generated by immunoSEQ multiplex PCR, the TCRdb table keeps only in-frame clones and is missing some. The sample includes about 59,000 clones, about 69% seen only once; the top ten take 6.8%. The sequenced sample consisted of PBMCs. The receptors shown here come from a young man in good health and CMV-seropositive.

This rearrangement joins TRBV14 to TRBJ2-7; 12 nucleotides align to TRBD1. Germline lookup yields CDR1 SGHDN and CDR2 FVKESK. V lost 4 bases and J lost 4; bases outside the gene matches: 14. The CDR3 contains 18 residues. The CDR3 here is CASSRRGLWGQGAYEQYF. The DNA of the CDR3 is TGTGCCAGCAGCCGCCGAGGGTTGTGGGGACAGGGGGCTTACGAGCAGTACTTC.

The CDR3 DNA is TGTGCCAGCAGCGCTCGGGACAGGGGTTACAATGAGCAGTTCTTC. It yields the protein CASSARDRGYNEQFF. The genes are TRBV9 and TRBJ2-1; 10 bases line up with TRBD1. V shed 3 bases, J shed 4 bases, and the junction held 4 bases outside the gene matches. The CDR3 contains 15 residues. Germline CDR1 reads SGDLS; CDR2 reads YYNGEE.

The chain is built from TRBV7-9 and TRBJ2-1; TRBD1 agrees at 7 bases. The length of the CDR3 is 16 residues. The germline V gene has CDR1 SEHNR and CDR2 FQNEAQ (reference sequence). V dropped 6 bases and J dropped 3; count of bases not matched to a gene: 11. CDR3 DNA sequence: TGTGCCAGCAGGACTACAGGGGCTTACGGCTACAATGAGCAGTTCTTC. Amino acid sequence: CASRTTGAYGYNEQFF. Looking up the rest from reference TRBV7-9 and TRBJ2-1 gives the full variable domain: DTGVSQNPRHKITKRGQNVTFRCDPISEHNRLYWYRQTLGQGPEFLTYFQNEAQLEKSRLLSDRFSAERPKGSFSTLEIQRTEQGDSAMYLCASRTTGAYGYNEQFFGPGTRLTVL.

This chain joins TRBV11-3 and TRBJ2-5; D remains ambiguous. Germline CDR1 and CDR2: SGHNT and YENEEA. The CDR3 is 13 residues long. Trimming took 6 bases from V and 0 from J, leaving 8 bases between them. The CDR3 sequence: CASSREYQETQYF. Here the CDR3 DNA reads TGTGCCAGCAGTCGAGAGTACCAAGAGACCCAGTACTTC.

The V gene is TRBV13, the J gene TRBJ1-3; TRBD1 might be the D (6 bases). V was shortened by 5 bases and J by 0 bases, with 14 bases between the two germline ends. Germline assignment: CDR1 PRHDT and CDR2 FYEKMQ (reference sequence). This CDR3 contains 16 residues. This CDR3 is CASSPGQLSSGNTIYF. Here the CDR3 DNA reads TGTGCCAGCAGCCCAGGACAGTTGAGCTCTGGAAACACCATATATTTT.

This rearrangement joins TRBV30 to TRBJ1-2; no definite D call. The CDR3 contains 12 residues. V was shortened by 0 bases and J by 8 bases, with 10 bases between the two germline ends. CDR1 is GTSNPN, CDR2 SVGIG, per germline (reference sequence). CDR3 sequence reads: CAWSVSRNGYTF. The CDR3 DNA follows: TGTGCCTGGAGTGTGTCGAGGAACGGCTACACCTTC.

This rearrangement joins TRBV19 to TRBJ2-2; a possible D gene is TRBD1 (6 bases). The V gene's germline CDR1 is LNHDA and CDR2 SQIVND (reference sequence). The CDR3 sequence is 13 residues long. V dropped 7 bases and J dropped 11 bases, with 17 bases sitting between them. This CDR3 reads CASNLLQGSELFF. The CDR3 DNA reads as TGTGCCAGTAACCTACTACAGGGTAGTGAGCTGTTTTTT.

This chain joins TRBV30 and TRBJ1-4; D is unclear. This CDR3 is built from 15 residues. In germline, CDR1 is GTSNPN, CDR2 SVGIG (reference sequence). Trimming left V 3 bases short and J 0 bases short, with 11 bases between. CDR3 in amino acids: CAWRRQATTNEKLFF. The CDR3 DNA reads as TGTGCCTGGAGACGTCAGGCGACAACTAATGAAAAACTGTTTTTT.

The chain carries TRBV6-1 and TRBJ2-5; 7 nucleotides agree with TRBD1. V lost 10 bases and J lost 4; bases outside the gene matches: 15. Germline V CDR1 and CDR2: MNHNS, SASEGT. This CDR3 spans 15 amino acids. The CDR3 nucleotides read TGTGCCACGAGAAAACAGGGGAATTTACGAGAGACCCAGTACTTC. This translates into CATRKQGNLRETQYF.

The gene calls are TRBV4-2 and TRBJ2-5; TRBD2 aligns across 7 bases. This CDR3 spans 13 amino acids. Germline loops: CDR1 LGHNA, CDR2 YNFKEQ. V was clipped by 1 base and J by 5 bases; unmatched bases: 1. CDR3 sequence: CASSQGGGETQYF. The CDR3 coding sequence is TGTGCCAGCAGCCAAGGCGGGGGTGAGACCCAGTACTTC.

The chain has TRBV9 and TRBJ2-3; 8 bases match TRBD1. Germline CDR1 reads SGDLS; CDR2 reads YYNGEE. The length of the CDR3 is 15 residues. J was trimmed by 9 bases and V by 5 bases; bases with no gene match: 14. The CDR3 sequence is CASSATGASGYTQYF. The CDR3 DNA is TGTGCCAGCAGTGCGACAGGGGCCTCGGGGTACACGCAGTATTTT. The variable domain in full, completed from reference TRBV9 and TRBJ2-3, reads DSGVTQTPKHLITATGQRVTLRCSPRSGDLSVYWYQQSLDQGLQFLIQYYNGEERAKGNILERFSAQQFPDLHSELNLSSLELGDSALYFCASSATGASGYTQYFGPGTRLTVL.

The J gene is TRBJ2-5, the V gene TRBV4-3, with D maybe TRBD1 (5 bases). V was shortened by 5 bases and J by 3 bases, with 13 bases between the two germline ends. The germline gives CDR1 LGHNA, CDR2 YSLEER. The CDR3 consists of 14 residues. CDR3 sequence: CASSINLGEETQYF. In DNA, the CDR3 is TGCGCCAGCAGCATCAACTTAGGGGAAGAGACCCAGTACTTC.

Turning to this clone: The junction differs from germline at one of its ends, possibly a read error. V usage is TRBV5-1 and J usage is TRBJ2-7, with D perhaps TRBD1 (6 bases). This CDR3 is 11 amino acids long. Germline CDR1 SGHRS, CDR2 YFSETQ. Here the CDR3 reads CAGSSGVRQYF. The CDR3 nucleotides read TGCGCCGGCAGCTCAGGGGTCCGTCAGTACTTC.

This chain uses TRBV11-3 with TRBJ2-2; D is uncertain. The CDR3 runs to 14 residues. Trimming cost V 7 bases and J 2 bases, with 11 bases left between them. Germline V gene lookup returns CDR1 SGHNT and CDR2 YENEEA. CDR3 nucleotides: TGTGCCAGCACCCCCGGAGTTAACACCGGGGAGCTGTTTTTT. It encodes CASTPGVNTGELFF.

This clone was recorded once. The rearrangement joins TRBV11-2 to TRBJ2-5; TRBD1 might be the D (6 bases). CDR1 SGHAT and CDR2 FQNNGV come from the germline V gene. This CDR3 comprises 15 residues. Between the trimmed V and J ends, which lost 5 bases and 2 bases, there was a span of 15 bases. The CDR3 sequence is CASSPPLGGQETQYF. The CDR3 DNA follows: TGTGCCAGCAGCCCCCCATTAGGGGGTCAAGAGACCCAGTACTTC.

The chain links TRBV19 to TRBJ1-2, with TRBD1 as a possible D gene (6 bases). The CDR3 has 14 residues. V gave up 3 bases and J gave up 5 bases, with 13 bases separating them. CDR1 LNHDA and CDR2 SQIVND come from the germline V gene (reference sequence). Here the CDR3 DNA reads TGTGCCAGTAGTATTACTGGACAGTCATATGGCTACACCTTC. Its translation is CASSITGQSYGYTF.

V usage is TRBV7-6 and J usage is TRBJ2-1, with TRBD2 identical over 10 bases. Germline CDR1 is SGHVS and CDR2 is FNYEAQ. The CDR3 length is 15 residues. V lost 5 bases, J lost 4 bases, and 5 bases stayed unmatched. As DNA, the CDR3 is TGTGCCAGCAGCCCTAGCGGGGGCCTATACAATGAGCAGTTCTTC. It translates to CASSPSGGLYNEQFF.

The DNA of the CDR3 is TGTGCCTGGGCCGGGACAGGGGGACAGCCCCAGCATTTT. Its protein is CAWAGTGGQPQHF. The chain joins TRBV30 to TRBJ1-5; 11 nucleotides agree with TRBD1. The CDR3 spans 13 residues. V lost 5 bases and J lost 7; bases outside the gene matches: 4. Germline-derived CDR1 and CDR2 are GTSNPN and SVGIG (reference sequence).

V is TRBV2 and J is TRBJ2-1; TRBD2 matches at 8 bases. The CDR3 spans 14 residues. J was trimmed by 5 bases and V by 3 bases; bases with no gene match: 3. Per the germline V gene, CDR1 is SNHLY and CDR2 is FYNNEI. CDR3 sequence: CASSDRRGDNEQFF. The CDR3, as DNA: TGTGCCAGCAGTGACAGGCGGGGGGACAATGAGCAGTTCTTC.

This clone was recorded once. The chain joins TRBV7-2 to TRBJ1-1; D is possibly TRBD1 (5 bases). This CDR3 spans 15 amino acids. Germline lookup yields CDR1 SGHTA and CDR2 FQGNSA. With 4 bases removed from V and 0 bases from J, the gap between germline ends came to 12 bases. The CDR3 is CASSSQPQVNTEAFF. DNA for the CDR3: TGTGCCAGCAGCTCACAGCCACAGGTGAACACTGAAGCTTTCTTT.